The 5 T cell receptor beta chains listed next were all sequenced from one sample in a study of blood T cell repertoires in COVID-19. Clones were sequenced by immunoSEQ multiplex PCR, and TCRdb holds only the in-frame ones, with some missing. The profile shows hundreds of thousands of clones, 87% of them singletons. The source material was peripheral blood. The receptors shown here come from a woman in her 50s with COVID-19, enrolled during active disease.

The chain employs TRBV28 and TRBJ2-1, with TRBD1 as a possible D gene (6 bases). The CDR3 is 13 residues long. V was shortened by 2 bases and J by 7 bases, with 9 bases between the two germline ends. Germline V gene sequence: CDR1 MDHEN, CDR2 SYDVKM. In DNA, the CDR3 is TGTGCCAGCAGTTTAGGGACATTGAATGAGCAGTTCTTC. Its protein product is CASSLGTLNEQFF.

The gene calls are TRBV28 and TRBJ2-1, with D uncertain. Trimming removed 7 bases from V and 3 bases from J, with 7 bases in between. CDR1 and CDR2 (germline): MDHEN, SYDVKM. This CDR3 region has 12 residues. CDR3 loop: CASTSGYNEQFF. The CDR3 DNA is TGTGCCAGCACTAGTGGCTACAATGAGCAGTTCTTC. Full variable domain (outside the CDR3, taken from reference TRBV28 and TRBJ2-1): DVKVTQSSRYLVKRTGEKVFLECVQDMDHENMFWYRQDPGLGLRLIYFSYDVKMKEKGDIPEGYSVSREKKERFSLILESASTNQTSMYLCASTSGYNEQFFGPGTRLTVL.

The chain links TRBV5-1 to TRBJ1-1; D ambiguous. Germline V gives CDR1 SGHRS, CDR2 YFSETQ. The CDR3 is made up of 15 amino acids. V shed 1 base and J shed 2 bases, with 12 bases lying between them. CDR3: CASSLIAGPNTEAFF. The CDR3 DNA reads TGCGCCAGCAGCTTGATTGCGGGCCCTAACACTGAAGCTTTCTTT.

The J gene is TRBJ1-3, the V gene TRBV16; no firm D call. In germline, CDR1 is KGHSY, CDR2 FQNENV. Trimming took off 1 base at V and 0 bases at J, with 4 bases between the two ends. The CDR3 consists of 14 residues. This chain's CDR3 is CASSQYSSGNTIYF. CDR3 in DNA: TGTGCCAGCAGCCAATACAGCTCTGGAAACACCATATATTTT.

This chain connects TRBV19 to TRBJ2-5; TRBD1 matches at 10 bases. Germline lookup yields CDR1 LNHDA and CDR2 SQIVND (reference sequence). Trimming cost V 5 bases and J 1 base; bases outside gene matches: 4. The CDR3 is made up of 15 amino acids. The DNA for the CDR3 is TGTGCCAGTAGTTCCCGGGACAGGGGCCAAGAGACCCAGTACTTC. This sequence encodes CASSSRDRGQETQYF.